This T cell receptor beta chain was identified during a study of T cells in Graves' hyperthyroidism and ophthalmopathy. V was pared by 6 bases and J by 0 bases, with 11 bases between. Germline lookup yields CDR1 MGHDK and CDR2 SYGVNS. The CDR3 runs to 14 residues. RNA transcripts yielded amplified TCR beta CDR3 regions. Carried out on the TCR CDR3, a first-round RT-PCR used the HTBI primer set. MiXCR was run by TCRdb on the multiplex PCR reads, yielding one entry per CDR3 protein. The sample includes about 280,000 distinct CDR3 sequences, around 25% of them seen just once. Patients aged 18 to 65 with hyperthyroidism were newly diagnosed, with duration under 2 months. It was uncontrolled infection, other autoimmune disease, pregnancy or lactation that excluded patients.

Specimen: blood. This TCR came from a man aged 40-55 years with Graves' hyperthyroidism that later progressed to Graves' ophthalmopathy. V usage is TRBV25-1 and J usage is TRBJ2-5, with D possibly TRBD1 on 5 matching bases. CDR3 sequence (DNA): TGTGCCAGCAGCATCGACAGTTACCAAGAGACCCAGTACTTC. Protein product: CASSIDSYQETQYF.